The rows below give T cell receptor beta chains drawn from one sample of a study of beta chain features in type 1 diabetes. Clones were sequenced by immunoSEQ multiplex PCR, and TCRdb holds only the in-frame ones, with some missing. Of about 150,000 clones listed, 10% were seen once; the top ten hold around 0.5%. Sequenced material: central memory CD4+ T cells from blood. The receptor set was obtained from a man aged 25-45 years with type 1 diabetes. Both conserved end residues are part of each CDR3. The D gene is left open where the match is weak. Size values are once, few and many counts, or a class for expanded clones, and some rows have none.

abundance,v_gene,d_gene,j_gene,CDR3aa,CDR3nt
.,TRBV7-2,.,TRBJ1-1,CASSLDFRQDSFF,TGTGCCAGCAGCCTCGACTTTCGACAGGATTCTTTCTTT
few,TRBV6-5,.,TRBJ1-1,CASSYSSTGGTEAFF,TGTGCCAGCAGTTACTCGAGTACGGGGGGGACTGAAGCTTTCTTT
.,TRBV9,TRBD1,TRBJ2-2,CASSPRTGPTGELFF,TGTGCCAGCAGCCCTCGGACAGGGCCGACCGGGGAGCTGTTTTTT
few,TRBV7-7,.,TRBJ2-5,CASSLAEGRETQYF,TGTGCTAGCAGCTTAGCGGAGGGGAGGGAGACCCAGTACTTC
.,TRBV6-5,.,TRBJ2-3,CASSYSGLLADTQYF,TGTGCCAGCAGTTACTCTGGGTTACTAGCAGATACGCAGTATTTT
many,TRBV18,TRBD2,TRBJ2-5,CASSPGLVEETQYF,TGTGCCAGCTCTCCCGGACTAGTTGAAGAGACCCAGTACTTC
.,TRBV18,.,TRBJ2-5,CASSPPSRFETQYF,TGTGCCAGCTCACCACCGTCCAGATTTGAGACCCAGTACTTC
.,TRBV6-5,TRBD1,TRBJ1-2,CASRSTGAGGYTF,TGTGCCAGCAGGTCCACAGGGGCAGGTGGCTACACCTTC
few,TRBV6-5,TRBD2,TRBJ2-1,CASSSLGGSDYNEQFF,TGTGCCAGCAGTTCCCTCGGCGGGAGTGATTACAATGAGCAGTTCTTC
few,TRBV21-1,.,TRBJ1-5,CASRSMGISNQPQHF,TGTGCCAGCAGGTCTATGGGCATTAGCAATCAGCCCCAGCATTTT
many,TRBV27,TRBD2,TRBJ2-3,CASSFREVLTDTQYF,TGTGCCAGCAGTTTCCGGGAGGTGCTCACAGATACGCAGTATTTT
few,TRBV19,.,TRBJ2-2,CATTDTNTGELFF,TGTGCCACCACGGACACGAACACCGGGGAGCTGTTTTTT
.,TRBV2,TRBD1,TRBJ2-7,CASRQGTYEQYF,TGTGCCAGCAGACAGGGGACCTACGAGCAGTACTTC
.,TRBV7-2,TRBD2,TRBJ2-3,CASSFGGVADTQYF,TGTGCCAGCAGCTTCGGGGGGGTCGCAGATACGCAGTATTTT
.,TRBV2,.,TRBJ1-4,CASHFSRVSAEKLFF,TGTGCCAGTCACTTTAGCAGGGTGTCGGCTGAAAAACTGTTTTTT
few,TRBV5-1,TRBD2,TRBJ2-1,CASSLAGAANEQFF,TGCGCCAGCAGCTTAGCGGGAGCGGCGAATGAGCAGTTCTTC
.,TRBV6-1,.,TRBJ2-2,CASSEGRHSGELFF,TGTGCCAGCAGTGAAGGGAGGCATTCCGGGGAGCTGTTTTTT
.,TRBV29-1,.,TRBJ2-7,CSVGTFNEQYF,TGCAGCGTTGGGACTTTTAACGAGCAGTACTTC
.,TRBV30,TRBD1,TRBJ1-4,CAWSRRDRDEKLFF,TGTGCCTGGAGTCGCCGGGACAGGGATGAAAAACTGTTTTTT
.,TRBV5-1,TRBD2,TRBJ2-1,CASSRGGGSSYNEQFF,TGCGCCAGCAGTCGAGGCGGGGGGAGCTCCTACAATGAGCAGTTCTTC
few,TRBV2,.,TRBJ2-5,CASSGDKGETQYF,TGTGCCAGCAGTGGGGACAAAGGGGAGACCCAGTACTTC
few,TRBV29-1,.,TRBJ2-3,CSVGLNPWGETDTQYF,TGCAGCGTTGGTTTGAATCCCTGGGGGGAGACAGATACGCAGTATTTT
.,TRBV11-2,TRBD1,TRBJ2-7,CASSLDRQGTYEQYF,TGTGCCAGCAGCTTAGATCGACAGGGCACCTACGAGCAGTACTTC
.,TRBV18,.,TRBJ1-2,CASSLQGGGYTF,TGTGCCAGCTCCCTACAAGGGGGTGGCTACACCTTC
.,TRBV5-5,.,TRBJ2-1,CASSLHNEQFF,TGTGCCAGCAGCTTGCATAATGAGCAGTTCTTC
.,TRBV6-5,.,TRBJ2-7,CASSYLGSEYEQYF,TGTGCCAGCAGTTACTTAGGGAGTGAGTACGAGCAGTACTTC
.,TRBV2,.,TRBJ2-5,CASNPPVAQETQYF,TGTGCCAGCAACCCCCCCGTGGCTCAAGAGACCCAGTACTTC
few,TRBV10-3,.,TRBJ2-2,CAISEVPSNTGELFF,TGTGCCATCAGTGAGGTTCCTTCTAACACCGGGGAGCTGTTTTTT
.,TRBV7-2,TRBD2,TRBJ2-5,CASRLAGPETQYF,TGTGCCAGCAGGCTAGCGGGGCCTGAGACCCAGTACTTC
.,TRBV5-1,.,TRBJ2-3,CASSAEVLDTQYF,TGCGCCAGCAGCGCGGAGGTTCTCGATACGCAGTATTTT
few,TRBV7-9,TRBD1,TRBJ1-3,CASSTDRGSTGNTIYF,TGTGCCAGCAGCACGGACAGGGGCTCTACTGGAAACACCATATATTTT
few,TRBV28,.,TRBJ2-3,CASSPGGSGGDTQYF,TGTGCCAGCAGCCCAGGGGGGTCTGGGGGAGATACGCAGTATTTT
.,TRBV9,.,TRBJ2-1,CASSTDTTYNEQFF,TGTGCCAGCAGCACTGACACAACCTACAATGAGCAGTTCTTC
.,TRBV29-1,TRBD1,TRBJ2-3,CSVVGDRDTDTQYF,TGCAGCGTTGTGGGGGACAGGGACACAGATACGCAGTATTTT
few,TRBV5-4,.,TRBJ2-3,CASSQPTASTDTQYF,TGTGCCAGCAGCCAGCCGACAGCTAGCACAGATACGCAGTATTTT
few,TRBV4-2,.,TRBJ2-7,CASSQDTSYEQYF,TGTGCCAGCAGCCAAGATACCTCCTACGAGCAGTACTTC
.,TRBV28,.,TRBJ1-5,CASAWEVNQPQHF,TGTGCCAGTGCCTGGGAGGTTAATCAGCCCCAGCATTTT
few,TRBV7-2,TRBD1,TRBJ2-7,CASSLKQGAYEQYF,TGTGCCAGCAGCTTAAAGCAGGGGGCCTACGAGCAGTACTTC
few,TRBV4-2,TRBD2,TRBJ2-6,CASSQETSGSNGANVLTF,TGTGCCAGCAGCCAAGAAACTAGCGGGAGTAATGGGGCCAACGTCCTGACTTTC
few,TRBV4-2,TRBD2,TRBJ2-3,CASSLGLVGDTQYF,TGTGCCAGCAGCCTTGGACTAGTCGGAGATACGCAGTATTTT
few,TRBV15,.,TRBJ2-7,CANSKDSPYEQYF,TGTGCCAACTCCAAGGACAGCCCTTACGAGCAGTACTTC
few,TRBV5-1,.,TRBJ2-7,CASSLRGFVDEQYF,TGCGCCAGCAGCTTGAGGGGTTTCGTGGACGAGCAGTACTTC
.,TRBV19,.,TRBJ2-3,CASSIGQRADTQYF,TGTGCCAGTAGTATTGGACAGAGGGCAGATACGCAGTATTTT
.,TRBV7-3,.,TRBJ2-1,CASSPKSSYNEQFF,TGTGCCAGCAGCCCTAAGAGCTCCTACAATGAGCAGTTCTTC
.,TRBV9,.,TRBJ2-7,CASAPDRGEQYF,TGTGCCAGCGCCCCGGATAGGGGAGAGCAGTACTTC
.,TRBV5-1,TRBD1,TRBJ2-7,CASSDRTGAYEQYF,TGCGCCAGCAGCGATCGGACAGGCGCCTACGAGCAGTACTTC
few,TRBV30,.,TRBJ2-3,CAWSPRDTQYF,TGTGCCTGGAGCCCGAGGGATACGCAGTATTTT
few,TRBV19,.,TRBJ2-1,CASSISRGKNEQFF,TGTGCCAGTAGTATATCGCGGGGAAAGAATGAGCAGTTCTTC
.,TRBV7-2,TRBD2,TRBJ2-2,CASSTSASGIYTGELFF,TGTGCCAGCAGCACGTCTGCTAGCGGGATTTACACCGGGGAGCTGTTTTTT
few,TRBV27,.,TRBJ2-2,CASSLDETIMNTGELFF,TGTGCCAGCAGTTTGGACGAGACTATAATGAACACCGGGGAGCTGTTTTTT
.,TRBV15,TRBD1,TRBJ2-7,CATSIHTGQAYEQYF,TGTGCCACCAGCATCCACACGGGACAGGCCTACGAGCAGTACTTC
few,TRBV14,.,TRBJ1-2,CASSQGQRYGYTF,TGTGCCAGCAGCCAAGGACAGCGCTATGGCTACACCTTC
few,TRBV28,TRBD1,TRBJ1-2,CASSSPGQYGYTF,TGTGCCAGCAGTTCGCCGGGACAGTATGGCTACACCTTC